The 8 T cell receptor beta chains in this list originate from one sample, sequenced in a study of T cells after yellow fever vaccination. One entry per CDR3 protein results from TCRdb running MiXCR on the 5' RACE reads. Of about 320,000 distinct CDR3 sequences detected, roughly 10% appear once; the ten largest clones hold over 3%. Sequencing was performed on CD4+ T cells sorted from PBMCs, taken 45 days after the yellow fever booster vaccination. These TCRs come from a man aged 18 to 30 who received the YFV17D yellow fever vaccine.

This clonotype was found a few times. The genes are TRBV20-1 and TRBJ1-5; D is perhaps TRBD1 (6 bases). V was trimmed by 7 bases and J by 3 bases, leaving 16 bases between them. The germline V gene has CDR1 DFQATT and CDR2 SNEGSKA (reference sequence). This CDR3 has 14 residues. The CDR3 nucleotides are TGCAGTGTTCCACAGGGTCTGAACAATCAGCCCCAGCATTTT. Translation: CSVPQGLNNQPQHF.

This clonotype was seen at least ten times. J is TRBJ2-1 and V is TRBV20-1, with D unclear. The CDR3 sequence is 15 residues long. Germline V lookup: CDR1 DFQATT, CDR2 SNEGSKA (reference sequence). V was cut by 0 bases and J by 0 bases, with 9 bases left in between. CDR3 amino acids: CSAREFRYSYNEQFF. CDR3 DNA: TGCAGTGCTAGAGAGTTCCGGTACTCCTACAATGAGCAGTTCTTC.

This clonotype came up a few times. The CDR3 region is CSATRRNDNSPLHF. The CDR3 DNA sequence: TGCAGTGCTACCCGCCGGAACGACAATTCACCCCTCCACTTT. The chain is built from TRBV20-1 and TRBJ1-6; D remains unclear. The CDR3 contains 14 residues. Per germline, CDR1 DFQATT and CDR2 SNEGSKA (reference sequence). Trimming pared 4 bases from V and 7 bases from J, leaving 14 bases between.

V gene TRBV28 combines with J gene TRBJ2-2; 10 bases map to TRBD1. Per germline, CDR1 MDHEN and CDR2 SYDVKM. The CDR3 covers 16 residues. The V segment lost 5 bases and the J segment 5 bases; nucleotides outside the gene matches: 8. DNA for the CDR3: TGTGCCAGCAGTCCATGGGGGACAGGGGAAACCGGGGAGCTGTTTTTT. This translates into CASSPWGTGETGELFF.

In its sample, this clonotype was seen a few times. The rearrangement joins TRBV6-2 or TRBV6-3 to TRBJ2-7; either TRBD1 or TRBD2 may fit D (5 bases each). Germline lookup yields CDR1 MNHEY and CDR2 SVGEGT. The V end lost 6 bases, the J end lost 2 bases, and 14 bases lay between the germline ends. This CDR3 contains 14 residues. CDR3 amino acids: CASRSTGTAYEQYF. The CDR3 nucleotides read TGTGCCAGCAGGAGTACCGGGACGGCCTACGAGCAGTACTTC.

This chain joins TRBV27 and TRBJ2-1; a weak D match, TRBD2 (6 bases). Trimming pared 6 bases from V and 9 bases from J, leaving 15 bases between. The CDR3 is made up of 13 amino acids. Germline-derived CDR1 and CDR2 are MNHEY and SMNVEV (reference sequence). CDR3 sequence: CASRPGGSGEQFF. CDR3 in DNA: TGTGCCAGCAGACCTGGGGGGTCGGGTGAGCAGTTCTTC.

There are a few counts of this clonotype. CDR3 DNA sequence: TGTGCCAGCAGTTACTCGTCGGGGGCAGGGGAGACCCAGTACTTC. Protein product: CASSYSSGAGETQYF. This rearrangement joins TRBV6-2 or TRBV6-3 to TRBJ2-5; either TRBD1 or TRBD2 may supply D (6 bases each). The CDR3 consists of 15 residues. V was shortened by 0 bases and J by 5 bases, with 13 bases between the two germline ends. From germline, CDR1 is MNHEY and CDR2 SVGEGT.

This clonotype was seen only a few times. The CDR3, as DNA: TGTGCCAGCAGCTTGGAGGTTCAGCCCCAGCATTTT. Protein sequence: CASSLEVQPQHF. V gene TRBV7-9 combines with J gene TRBJ1-5; D gene ambiguous. Trimming took 3 bases from V and 6 from J, leaving 6 bases between them. The length of the CDR3 is 12 residues. Germline lookup yields CDR1 SEHNR and CDR2 FQNEAQ (reference sequence).